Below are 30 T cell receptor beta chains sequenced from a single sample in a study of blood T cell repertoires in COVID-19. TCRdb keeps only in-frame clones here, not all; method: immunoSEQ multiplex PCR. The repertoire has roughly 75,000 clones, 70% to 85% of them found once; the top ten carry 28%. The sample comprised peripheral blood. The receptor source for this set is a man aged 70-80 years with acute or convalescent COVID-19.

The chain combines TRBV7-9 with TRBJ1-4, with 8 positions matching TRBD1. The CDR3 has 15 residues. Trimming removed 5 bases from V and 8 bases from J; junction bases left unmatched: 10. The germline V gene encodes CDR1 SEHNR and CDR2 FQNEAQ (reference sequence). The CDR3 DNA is TGTGCCAGCAGCATACCGACAGGGGAGGGCGAAAAACTGTTTTTT. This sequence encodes CASSIPTGEGEKLFF. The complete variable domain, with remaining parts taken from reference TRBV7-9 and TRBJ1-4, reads DTGVSQNPRHKITKRGQNVTFRCDPISEHNRLYWYRQTLGQGPEFLTYFQNEAQLEKSRLLSDRFSAERPKGSFSTLEIQRTEQGDSAMYLCASSIPTGEGEKLFFGSGTQLSVL.

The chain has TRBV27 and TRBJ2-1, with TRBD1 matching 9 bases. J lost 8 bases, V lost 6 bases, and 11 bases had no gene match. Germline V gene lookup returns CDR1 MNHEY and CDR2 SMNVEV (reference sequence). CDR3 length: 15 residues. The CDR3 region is CASSDVDRGRYEQFF. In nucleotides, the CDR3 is TGTGCCAGCAGCGACGTCGACAGGGGGAGGTATGAGCAGTTCTTC.

The CDR3 is CASSQDPLLANYGYTF. The CDR3 coding sequence is TGCGCCAGCAGCCAAGACCCACTACTAGCTAACTATGGCTACACCTTC. The gene calls are TRBV4-3 and TRBJ1-2; D is unclear. Between the trimmed V and J ends, which lost 0 bases and 0 bases, there was a span of 11 bases. Germline CDR1 is LGHNA and CDR2 is YSLEER. CDR3 length: 16 amino acids.

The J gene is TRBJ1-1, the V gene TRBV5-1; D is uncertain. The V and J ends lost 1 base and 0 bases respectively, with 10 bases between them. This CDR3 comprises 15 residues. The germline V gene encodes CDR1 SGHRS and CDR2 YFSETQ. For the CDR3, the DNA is TGCGCCAGCAGCTTGACCCGGGTCATGAACACTGAAGCTTTCTTT. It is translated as CASSLTRVMNTEAFF.

CDR3 protein: CASSPRQRPENTEAFF. CDR3 nucleotide sequence: TGTGCCAGCAGCCCCCGACAGAGGCCAGAGAACACTGAAGCTTTCTTT. This chain uses TRBV7-8 with TRBJ1-1; TRBD1 is a possible D gene (5 bases). V lost 5 bases, J lost 1 base, and 17 bases lay in between. This CDR3 is built from 16 residues. Germline CDR1 SGHVS, CDR2 FQNEAQ.

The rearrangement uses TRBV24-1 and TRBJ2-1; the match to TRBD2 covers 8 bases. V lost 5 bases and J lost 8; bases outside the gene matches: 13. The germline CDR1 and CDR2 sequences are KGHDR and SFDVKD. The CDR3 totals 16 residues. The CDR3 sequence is CATSVSGWTGGDEQFF. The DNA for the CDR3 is TGTGCCACCAGTGTATCAGGGTGGACCGGGGGGGATGAGCAGTTCTTC.

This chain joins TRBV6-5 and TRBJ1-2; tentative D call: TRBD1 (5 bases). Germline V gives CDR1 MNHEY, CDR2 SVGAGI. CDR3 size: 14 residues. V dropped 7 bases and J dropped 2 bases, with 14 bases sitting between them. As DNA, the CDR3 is TGTGCCAGCACCGCGGACACGGTCAACTATGGCTACACCTTC. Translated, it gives CASTADTVNYGYTF.

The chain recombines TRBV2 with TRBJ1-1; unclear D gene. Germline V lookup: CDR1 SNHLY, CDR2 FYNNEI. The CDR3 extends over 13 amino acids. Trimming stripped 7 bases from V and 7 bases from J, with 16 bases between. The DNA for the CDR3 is TGTGCCAGCACCGACCCGCCGGGATATGAAGCTTTCTTT. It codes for CASTDPPGYEAFF.

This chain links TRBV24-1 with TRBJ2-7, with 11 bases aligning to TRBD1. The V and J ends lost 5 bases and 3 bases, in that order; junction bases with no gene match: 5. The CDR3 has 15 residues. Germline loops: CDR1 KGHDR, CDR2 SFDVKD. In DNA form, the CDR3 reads TGTGCCACCAGTGCTGCGGGACAGGGGGGCTACGAGCAGTACTTC. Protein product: CATSAAGQGGYEQYF.

The DNA for the CDR3 is TGTGCCAGCAGCCGTGGGGCCGGACTAGCGGAGCTCTGGGAGCAGTACTTC. It specifies CASSRGAGLAELWEQYF. The chain carries TRBV5-4 and TRBJ2-7, with TRBD2 identical over 10 bases. CDR1 is SGHNT, CDR2 YYREEE, per germline (reference sequence). There are 17 residues in the CDR3. The V gene end was trimmed by 4 bases and the J gene end by 7 bases; junction bases not matched to a gene: 17.

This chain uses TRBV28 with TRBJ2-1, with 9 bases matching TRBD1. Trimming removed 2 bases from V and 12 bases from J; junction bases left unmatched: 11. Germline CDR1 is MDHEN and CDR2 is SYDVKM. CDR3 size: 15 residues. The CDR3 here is CASSLSLGQGRSQFF. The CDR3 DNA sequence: TGTGCCAGCAGTTTAAGTTTGGGACAGGGAAGATCGCAGTTCTTC.

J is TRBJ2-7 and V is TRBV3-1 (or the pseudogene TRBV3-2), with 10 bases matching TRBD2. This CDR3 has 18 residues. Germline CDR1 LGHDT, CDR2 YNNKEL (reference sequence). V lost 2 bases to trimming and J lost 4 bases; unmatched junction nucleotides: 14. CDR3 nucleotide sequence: TGTGCCAGCAGCCAATTTCATAATTCGGGGACTAGCGCATACGAGCAGTACTTC. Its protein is CASSQFHNSGTSAYEQYF.

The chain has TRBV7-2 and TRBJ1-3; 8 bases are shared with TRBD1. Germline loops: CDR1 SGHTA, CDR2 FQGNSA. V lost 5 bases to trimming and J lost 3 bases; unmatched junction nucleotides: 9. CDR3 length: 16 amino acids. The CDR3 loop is CASSPVRGLGGNTIYF. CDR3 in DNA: TGTGCCAGCAGCCCAGTCAGGGGGCTAGGTGGAAACACCATATATTTT.

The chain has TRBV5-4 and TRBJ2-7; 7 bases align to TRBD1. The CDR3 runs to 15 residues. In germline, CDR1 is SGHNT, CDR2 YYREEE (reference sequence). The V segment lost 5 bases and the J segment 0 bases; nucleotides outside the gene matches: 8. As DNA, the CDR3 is TGTGCCAGCAGGCTAGACAGGGTTAGCTCCTACGAGCAGTACTTC. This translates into CASRLDRVSSYEQYF.

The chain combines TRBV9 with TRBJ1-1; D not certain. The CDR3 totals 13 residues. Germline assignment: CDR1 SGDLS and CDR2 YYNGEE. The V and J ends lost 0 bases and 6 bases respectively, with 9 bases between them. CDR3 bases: TGTGCCAGCAGCGTAGATTTGACTGCTGAAGCTTTCTTT. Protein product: CASSVDLTAEAFF.

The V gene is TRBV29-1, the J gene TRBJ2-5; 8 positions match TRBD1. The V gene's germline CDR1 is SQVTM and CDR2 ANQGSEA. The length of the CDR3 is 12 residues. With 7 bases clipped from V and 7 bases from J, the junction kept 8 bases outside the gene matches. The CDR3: CSADRGQGTQYF. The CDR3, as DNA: TGCAGCGCTGACAGGGGCCAGGGGACCCAGTACTTC.

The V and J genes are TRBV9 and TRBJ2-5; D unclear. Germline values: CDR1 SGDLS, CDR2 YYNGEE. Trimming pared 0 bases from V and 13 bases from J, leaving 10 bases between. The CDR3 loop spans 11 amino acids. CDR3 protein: CASSVGAAMYF. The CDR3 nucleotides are TGTGCCAGCAGCGTAGGGGCAGCTATGTACTTC. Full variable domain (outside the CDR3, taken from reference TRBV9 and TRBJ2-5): DSGVTQTPKHLITATGQRVTLRCSPRSGDLSVYWYQQSLDQGLQFLIQYYNGEERAKGNILERFSAQQFPDLHSELNLSSLELGDSALYFCASSVGAAMYFGPGTRLLVL.

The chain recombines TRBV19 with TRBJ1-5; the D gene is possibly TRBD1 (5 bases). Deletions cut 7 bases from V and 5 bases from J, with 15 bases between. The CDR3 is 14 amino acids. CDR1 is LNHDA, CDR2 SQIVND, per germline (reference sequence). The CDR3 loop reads CASTHSTDYQPQHF. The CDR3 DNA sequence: TGTGCCAGTACCCATTCGACAGACTATCAGCCCCAGCATTTT.

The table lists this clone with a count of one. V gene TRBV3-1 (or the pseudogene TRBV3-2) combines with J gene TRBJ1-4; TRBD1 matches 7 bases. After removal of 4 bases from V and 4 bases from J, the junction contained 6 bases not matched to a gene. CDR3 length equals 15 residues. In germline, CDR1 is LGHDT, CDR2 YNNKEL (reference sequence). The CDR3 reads CASSRWTGDNEKLFF. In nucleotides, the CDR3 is TGTGCCAGCAGCCGTTGGACAGGAGATAATGAAAAACTGTTTTTT.

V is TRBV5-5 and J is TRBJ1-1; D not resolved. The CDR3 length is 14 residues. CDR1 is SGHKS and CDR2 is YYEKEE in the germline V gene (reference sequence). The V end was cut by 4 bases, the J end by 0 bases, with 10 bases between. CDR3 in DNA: TGTGCCAGCAGCCCCCTTCGAGTGAACACTGAAGCTTTCTTT. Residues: CASSPLRVNTEAFF.

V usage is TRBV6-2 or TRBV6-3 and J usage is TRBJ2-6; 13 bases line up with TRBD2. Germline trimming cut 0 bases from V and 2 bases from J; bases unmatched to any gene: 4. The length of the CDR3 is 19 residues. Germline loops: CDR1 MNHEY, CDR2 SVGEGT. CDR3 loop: CASSYSGTSGMTGANVLTF. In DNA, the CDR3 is TGTGCCAGCAGTTACTCCGGGACTAGCGGGATGACTGGGGCCAACGTCCTGACTTTC.

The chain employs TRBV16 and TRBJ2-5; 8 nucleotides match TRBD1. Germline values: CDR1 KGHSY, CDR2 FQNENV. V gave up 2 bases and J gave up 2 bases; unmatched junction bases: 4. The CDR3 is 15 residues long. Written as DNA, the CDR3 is TGTGCCAGCAGCCAAGGGACAGGTAGACAAGAGACCCAGTACTTC. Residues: CASSQGTGRQETQYF.

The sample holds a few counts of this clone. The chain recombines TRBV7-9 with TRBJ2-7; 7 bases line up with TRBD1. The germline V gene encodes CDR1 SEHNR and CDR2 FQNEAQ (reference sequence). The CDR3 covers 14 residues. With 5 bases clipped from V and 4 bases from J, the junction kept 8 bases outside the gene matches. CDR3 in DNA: TGTGCCAGCAGCCCCAGGGACAGCGGATACGAGCAGTACTTC. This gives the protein CASSPRDSGYEQYF.

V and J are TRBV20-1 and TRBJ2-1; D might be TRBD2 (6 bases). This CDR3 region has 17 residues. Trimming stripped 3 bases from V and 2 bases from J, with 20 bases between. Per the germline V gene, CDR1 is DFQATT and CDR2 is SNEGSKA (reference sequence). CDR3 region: CSASGAGGEGTYNEQFF. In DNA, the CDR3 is TGCAGTGCTAGTGGAGCGGGCGGGGAAGGGACCTACAATGAGCAGTTCTTC.

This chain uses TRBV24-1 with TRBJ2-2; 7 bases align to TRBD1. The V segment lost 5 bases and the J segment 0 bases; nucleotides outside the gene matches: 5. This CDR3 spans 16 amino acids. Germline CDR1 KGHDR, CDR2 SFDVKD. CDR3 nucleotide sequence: TGTGCCACCAGTGGGACCAGGGGGACGAACACCGGGGAGCTGTTTTTT. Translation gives CATSGTRGTNTGELFF.

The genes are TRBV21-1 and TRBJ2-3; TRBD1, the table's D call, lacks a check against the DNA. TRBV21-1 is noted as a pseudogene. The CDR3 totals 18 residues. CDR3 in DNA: TGTGCCAGTTGGGTGAGTAGAGGGGGACCCTCGGTATTAGATACGCAGTATTTT. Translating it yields CASWVSRGGPSVLDTQYF.

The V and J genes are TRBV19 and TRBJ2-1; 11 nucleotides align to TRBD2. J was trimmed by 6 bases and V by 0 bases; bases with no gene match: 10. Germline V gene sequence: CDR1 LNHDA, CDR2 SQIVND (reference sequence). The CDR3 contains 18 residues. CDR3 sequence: CASSIEAPTSGIFNEQFF. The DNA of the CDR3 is TGTGCCAGTAGTATAGAAGCCCCGACTAGCGGGATATTCAATGAGCAGTTCTTC.

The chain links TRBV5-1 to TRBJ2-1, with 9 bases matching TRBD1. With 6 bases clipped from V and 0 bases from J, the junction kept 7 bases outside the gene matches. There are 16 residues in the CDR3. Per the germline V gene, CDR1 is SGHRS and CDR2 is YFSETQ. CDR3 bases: TGCGCCAGCACCCGTCGGACAGGGGACTCCTACAATGAGCAGTTCTTC. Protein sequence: CASTRRTGDSYNEQFF.

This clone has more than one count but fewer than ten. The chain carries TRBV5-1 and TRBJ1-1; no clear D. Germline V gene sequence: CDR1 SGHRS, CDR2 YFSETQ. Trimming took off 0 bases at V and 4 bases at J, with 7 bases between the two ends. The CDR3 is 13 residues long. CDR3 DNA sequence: TGCGCCAGCAGCTTGGACCGGGGCACTGAAGCTTTCTTT. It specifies CASSLDRGTEAFF.

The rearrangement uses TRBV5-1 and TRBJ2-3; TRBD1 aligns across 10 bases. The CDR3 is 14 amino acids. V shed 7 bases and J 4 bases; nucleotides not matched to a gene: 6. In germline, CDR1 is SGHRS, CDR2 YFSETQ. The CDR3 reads CASDETGGADTQYF. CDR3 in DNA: TGCGCCAGCGATGAGACAGGGGGCGCAGATACGCAGTATTTT.